The clone carrying this T cell receptor beta chain was counted many times. The sample belongs to a study of early T cells in non-severe SARS-CoV-2 infection. TCRdb re-derived calls from the 5' RACE reads in MiXCR, one entry per CDR3 protein. There are roughly 51,000 distinct CDR3 sequences in the sample; approximately 6.2% occur only once, and about 3.9% lies in the top ten. Germline V gene sequence: CDR1 SGHRS, CDR2 YFSETQ. The CDR3 is 15 residues long. V was pared by 6 bases and J by 0 bases, with 13 bases between. This rearrangement joins TRBV5-1 to TRBJ1-3, with no clear D. Material: whole blood. This clonotype was sampled from an adult who was a healthcare worker with PCR-confirmed SARS-CoV-2 infection or an uninfected control (not recorded which). CDR3 sequence reads: CASNPEGASGNTIYF. For the CDR3, the DNA is TGCGCCAGCAACCCAGAAGGAGCCTCTGGAAACACCATATATTTT.